This TCR beta chain was recovered during a study of blood T cell repertoires in COVID-19. Whole-study context: Sites across the United States, Italy and Spain contributed samples from acute and convalescent COVID-19.

The study drew participants aged roughly 18 to 95 years from roughly 25 US areas. Participant-reported clinical history was the basis for cohort assignment. Within 2 weeks of study entry, exposed participants had contacted a PCR-confirmed or clinician-diagnosed COVID-19 case. The J segment lost 7 bases and the V segment lost 3 bases, leaving 2 bases of the junction unmatched. The CDR3 has 14 residues. Germline V lookup: CDR1 MGHDK, CDR2 SYGVNS. Assay used: immunoSEQ multiplex PCR; TCRdb lists only in-frame clones, some missing. The sample yields roughly 250,000 clones, around nine tenths seen once. What was sequenced was PBMCs or T cells enriched from blood (not recorded which). This receptor was identified in a middle-aged woman who had been exposed to COVID-19. The chain carries TRBV25-1 and TRBJ2-1; 11 bases are shared with TRBD1. The CDR3 DNA reads TGTGCCAGCAGTGAGGGACAGGGGGGGAATGAGCAGTTCTTC. Encoded protein: CASSEGQGGNEQFF.